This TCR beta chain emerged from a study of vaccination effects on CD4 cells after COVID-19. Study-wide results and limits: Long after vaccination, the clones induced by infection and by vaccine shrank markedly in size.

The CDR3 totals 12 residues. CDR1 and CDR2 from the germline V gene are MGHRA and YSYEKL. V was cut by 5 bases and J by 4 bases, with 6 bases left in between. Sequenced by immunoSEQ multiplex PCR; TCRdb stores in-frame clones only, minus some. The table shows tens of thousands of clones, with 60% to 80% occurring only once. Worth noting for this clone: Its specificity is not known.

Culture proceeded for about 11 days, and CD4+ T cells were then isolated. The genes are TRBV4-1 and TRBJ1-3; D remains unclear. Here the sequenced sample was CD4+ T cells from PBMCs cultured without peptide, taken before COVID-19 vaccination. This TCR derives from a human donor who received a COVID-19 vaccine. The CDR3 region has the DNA TGCGCCAGCAGCAGGGTCGGAAACACCATATATTTT. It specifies CASSRVGNTIYF.